This T cell receptor beta chain derives from a study of control samples from healthy donors and cancer patients. Clones were sequenced by immunoSEQ multiplex PCR, and TCRdb holds only the in-frame ones, with some missing. The sample holds around 85,000 clones, 90% to 95% seen once. After removal of 4 bases from V and 6 bases from J, the junction contained 22 bases not matched to a gene. The CDR3 length is 20 residues. CDR1 and CDR2 (germline): SGHNT, YYREEE (reference sequence). The V and J genes are TRBV5-4 and TRBJ2-2; 9 nucleotides agree with TRBD2. The sequencing input was blood. The sequence was collected from a woman aged 18-29 years in good health. The CDR3 nucleotides are TGTGCCAGCAGCCCCACCGGCGGGATGGGACTAGCCCATCGGTCCGGGGAGCTGTTTTTT. Translated, it gives CASSPTGGMGLAHRSGELFF.